One sample yielded the 21 T cell receptor beta chains listed below, sequenced in a study of CD8 T cells in ankylosing spondylitis. Study-level results: The study identified a TCR beta motif of several highly homologous variants that appeared characteristic of ankylosing spondylitis blood.

These receptors are not linked to any known antigen. TCRdb passed the 5' RACE reads through MiXCR, listing each CDR3 protein once. Of 200,000 to 250,000 distinct CDR3 sequences listed, 5.5% to 7.5% are singletons. Sample: blood, either unsorted or a sorted T cell fraction (not recorded which). These receptors all come from a male donor with ankylosing spondylitis.

This clonotype was detected ten times or more. The chain recombines TRBV9 with TRBJ2-5; tentatively, D is TRBD1 (7 bases). Trimming cost V 0 bases and J 5 bases, with 17 bases left between them. The V gene's germline CDR1 is SGDLS and CDR2 YYNGEE. The CDR3 runs to 16 residues. The CDR3 DNA sequence: TGTGCCAGCAGCGTAGCTGGGGCAGGGGGGAGGGAGACCCAGTACTTC. Encoded protein: CASSVAGAGGRETQYF.

Ten or more counts support this clonotype. V is TRBV6-2 or TRBV6-3 and J is TRBJ2-5, with D uncertain. Germline CDR1 reads MNHEY; CDR2 reads SVGEGT. Trimming took 2 bases from V and 3 from J, leaving 7 bases between them. This CDR3 has 13 amino acids. The CDR3 region is CASSYAGEETQYF. In nucleotides, the CDR3 is TGTGCCAGCAGTTACGCTGGGGAAGAGACCCAGTACTTC.

This clonotype came up a few times. The V gene is TRBV5-1, the J gene TRBJ2-1; D might be TRBD1 or TRBD2, each matching 5 bases. Germline values: CDR1 SGHRS, CDR2 YFSETQ. V lost 0 bases and J 5 bases, leaving 15 bases between the germline ends. The CDR3 sequence is 16 residues long. CDR3 sequence (DNA): TGCGCCAGCAGCTTGGCTCGGGGCGGAAGAAACAATGAGCAGTTCTTC. The encoded protein is CASSLARGGRNNEQFF. Using reference TRBV5-1 and TRBJ2-1 for the parts outside the CDR3, the full variable domain is KAGVTQTPRYLIKTRGQQVTLSCSPISGHRSVSWYQQTPGQGLQFLFEYFSETQRNKGNFPGRFSGRQFSNSRSEMNVSTLELGDSALYLCASSLARGGRNNEQFFGPGTRLTVL.

This clonotype has at least ten counts. The chain is built from TRBV5-1 and TRBJ2-1; D may be TRBD2 (6 bases). There are 16 residues in the CDR3. The V gene's germline CDR1 is SGHRS and CDR2 YFSETQ. V dropped 3 bases and J dropped 6 bases, with 19 bases sitting between them. CDR3 residues: CASSSHRDSIVNEQFF. CDR3 DNA sequence: TGCGCCAGCAGCTCCCACCGGGACTCAATTGTCAATGAGCAGTTCTTC.

In its sample, this clonotype was seen many times. This chain joins TRBV25-1 and TRBJ1-2; D is undetermined. V dropped 6 bases and J dropped 8 bases, with 10 bases sitting between them. The CDR3 length is 11 residues. Per germline, CDR1 MGHDK and CDR2 SYGVNS. CDR3 coding DNA: TGTGCCAGCAGGTTCGGCCCCGGCTACACCTTC. Its translation is CASRFGPGYTF.

There are a few counts of this clonotype. The chain has TRBV20-1 and TRBJ1-2; D uncertain. CDR1 is DFQATT, CDR2 SNEGSKA, per germline (reference sequence). V lost 8 bases and J lost 4, with 8 bases in between. The CDR3 sequence is 10 residues long. In DNA form, the CDR3 reads TGCAGTATACGAGGCTATGGCTACACCTTC. It is translated as CSIRGYGYTF.

This clonotype was found many times. The chain uses TRBV30 and TRBJ2-3; TRBD2 agrees at 8 bases. This CDR3 contains 15 residues. V gave up 1 base and J gave up 6 bases; unmatched junction bases: 9. Germline values: CDR1 GTSNPN, CDR2 SVGIG (reference sequence). The CDR3 sequence is CAWSEGLGVMDTQYF. The CDR3 DNA reads TGTGCCTGGAGTGAGGGACTAGGGGTGATGGATACGCAGTATTTT. The full variable domain, completed using reference TRBV30 and TRBJ2-3, is SQTIHQWPATLVQPVGSPLSLECTVEGTSNPNLYWYRQAAGRGLQLLFYSVGIGQISSEVPQNLSASRPQDRQFILSSKKLLLSDSGFYLCAWSEGLGVMDTQYFGPGTRLTVL.

This clonotype came up many times. This chain links TRBV5-1 with TRBJ2-1; D is undetermined. This CDR3 spans 14 amino acids. The ends were cut back, 5 bases at V and 4 bases at J, with 13 bases in the middle. Germline V gives CDR1 SGHRS, CDR2 YFSETQ. CDR3 sequence: CASRLTALYNEQFF. The CDR3, as DNA: TGCGCCAGCAGGTTAACAGCGCTTTACAATGAGCAGTTCTTC.

This clonotype came up a few times. The chain has TRBV4-3 and TRBJ2-7; 10 positions match TRBD2. After removal of 4 bases from V and 2 bases from J, the junction contained 5 bases not matched to a gene. The CDR3 contains 15 residues. Germline CDR1 is LGHNA and CDR2 is YSLEER. CDR3: CASSLWTSGAYEQYF. CDR3 bases: TGCGCCAGCAGCCTATGGACTAGCGGCGCCTACGAGCAGTACTTC.

This chain's CDR3 is CASSFDGGEQFF. Written as DNA, the CDR3 is TGTGCCAGCAGCTTCGACGGGGGTGAGCAGTTCTTC. This rearrangement joins TRBV5-4 to TRBJ2-1, with a possible D match to TRBD2 (6 bases). V gave up 2 bases and J gave up 9 bases, with 9 bases separating them. This CDR3 contains 12 residues. The germline V gene has CDR1 SGHNT and CDR2 YYREEE (reference sequence).

This clonotype was recorded at least ten times. The chain carries TRBV5-6 and TRBJ1-1; TRBD1 matches at 7 bases. The CDR3 loop spans 14 amino acids. Germline V gene sequence: CDR1 SGHDT, CDR2 YYEEEE. V dropped 1 base and J dropped 3; count of bases not matched to a gene: 3. The CDR3 nucleotides are TGTGCCAGCAGCTTGTACAGGGGTTACACTGAAGCTTTCTTT. Translation: CASSLYRGYTEAFF.

This clonotype was seen many times. The chain joins TRBV10-3 to TRBJ2-7; 12 bases map to TRBD1. V dropped 6 bases and J dropped 2; count of bases not matched to a gene: 8. Germline CDR1 and CDR2: ENHRY and SYGVKD. The CDR3 extends over 16 amino acids. CDR3 in DNA: TGTGCCATCAGGCCGGGACAGGGGGCAACAGCCTACGAGCAGTACTTC. Residues: CAIRPGQGATAYEQYF.

This clonotype was counted ten times or more. The chain couples TRBV25-1 to TRBJ2-7; 9 nucleotides align to TRBD2. The CDR3 consists of 15 residues. Germline loops: CDR1 MGHDK, CDR2 SYGVNS. The ends lost 4 bases at V and 2 bases at J; junction bases unmatched: 6. The CDR3 sequence is CASSVGSGSPYEQYF. The CDR3 DNA is TGTGCCAGCAGTGTGGGTAGCGGGAGCCCCTACGAGCAGTACTTC.

This clonotype was recorded many times. V gene TRBV7-2 combines with J gene TRBJ2-5; the match to TRBD1 covers 9 bases. Germline V gene sequence: CDR1 SGHTA, CDR2 FQGNSA. V lost 1 base and J lost 5; bases outside the gene matches: 8. The CDR3 runs 16 residues. The CDR3 bases are TGTGCCAGCAGCTTAGTGGGACAGGGCCTCGTGGAGACCCAGTACTTC. It encodes CASSLVGQGLVETQYF.

This clonotype has only a few counts. The V and J genes are TRBV20-1 and TRBJ2-7; 9 bases are shared with TRBD2. The CDR3 contains 14 residues. Per the germline V gene, CDR1 is DFQATT and CDR2 is SNEGSKA (reference sequence). With 0 bases clipped from V and 3 bases from J, the junction kept 3 bases outside the gene matches. This CDR3 is CSAREAGGYYEQYF. CDR3 nucleotides: TGCAGTGCTAGAGAAGCGGGGGGTTACTACGAGCAGTACTTC.

The sample holds many counts of this clonotype. The chain recombines TRBV28 with TRBJ1-3; D is ambiguous. CDR1 is MDHEN and CDR2 is SYDVKM in the germline V gene. CDR3 length: 17 amino acids. The V gene lost 4 bases and the J gene lost 1 base, with 17 bases spanning the gap. The CDR3 nucleotides read TGTGCCAGCAGTTCCACCTTGTGGGAAGGTTCTGGAAACACCATATATTTT. Amino acids: CASSSTLWEGSGNTIYF.

This clonotype was recorded at least ten times. This chain joins TRBV6-2 or TRBV6-3 and TRBJ1-1; no clear D gene. CDR1 MNHEY and CDR2 SVGEGT come from the germline V gene. Trimming removed 7 bases at V and 10 bases at J, with 10 bases between. CDR3 length: 10 residues. The CDR3 loop is CASTGLGAFF. CDR3 DNA sequence: TGTGCCAGCACTGGGCTTGGAGCTTTCTTT.

This clonotype was seen a few times. The chain has TRBV7-9 and TRBJ2-2; the match to TRBD1 covers 7 bases. Germline trimming cut 5 bases from V and 1 base from J; bases unmatched to any gene: 4. CDR3 length: 15 amino acids. Germline values: CDR1 SEHNR, CDR2 FQNEAQ (reference sequence). CDR3 in DNA: TGTGCCAGCAGCACCCGGACAGGGAACACCGGGGAGCTGTTTTTT. Its protein is CASSTRTGNTGELFF.

This clonotype came up many times. CDR3 DNA sequence: TGTGCCAGCAGCTTAGAGGGAGGGCCCAGGTTTCAGCCCCAGCATTTT. Encoded protein: CASSLEGGPRFQPQHF. The rearrangement uses TRBV7-2 and TRBJ1-5, with unresolved D. Germline CDR1 SGHTA, CDR2 FQGNSA. This CDR3 has 16 amino acids. V was pared by 1 base and J by 6 bases, with 16 bases between.

This clonotype showed up just a few times. The chain has TRBV7-6 and TRBJ2-2, with D possibly called TRBD1 or TRBD2 (6 bases each). The germline gives CDR1 SGHVS, CDR2 FNYEAQ. This CDR3 region has 13 residues. The V end was cut by 4 bases, the J end by 7 bases, with 10 bases between. CDR3 sequence: CASSWGASGELFF. CDR3 nucleotides: TGTGCCAGCAGCTGGGGGGCGAGCGGGGAGCTGTTTTTT.

This clonotype turned up a few times. This chain links TRBV7-9 with TRBJ1-2, with D perhaps TRBD1 (6 bases). CDR3 length equals 14 residues. V was trimmed by 7 bases and J by 6 bases, leaving 18 bases between them. Per the germline V gene, CDR1 is SEHNR and CDR2 is FQNEAQ (reference sequence). DNA for the CDR3: TGTGCCAGCACCACCGGGTGGGGGGGCGATGGCTACACCTTC. As protein: CASTTGWGGDGYTF.